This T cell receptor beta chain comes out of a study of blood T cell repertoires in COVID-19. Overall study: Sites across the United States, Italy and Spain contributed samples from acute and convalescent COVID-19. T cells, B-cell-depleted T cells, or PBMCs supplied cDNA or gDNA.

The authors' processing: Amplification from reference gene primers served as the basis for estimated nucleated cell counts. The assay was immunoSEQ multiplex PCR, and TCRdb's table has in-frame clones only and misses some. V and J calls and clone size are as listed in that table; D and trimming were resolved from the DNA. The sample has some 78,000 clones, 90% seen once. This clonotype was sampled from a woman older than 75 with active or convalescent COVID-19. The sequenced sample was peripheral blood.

The CDR3 region has the DNA TGTGCCAGCAGTTACTCGCAGGGGGATCAGCCCCAGCATTTT. It is translated as CASSYSQGDQPQHF. The V gene is TRBV6-6, the J gene TRBJ1-5; 7 positions match TRBD1. CDR3 length equals 14 residues. The germline gives CDR1 MNHNY, CDR2 SVGAGI (reference sequence). V gave up 0 bases and J gave up 5 bases; unmatched junction bases: 1.